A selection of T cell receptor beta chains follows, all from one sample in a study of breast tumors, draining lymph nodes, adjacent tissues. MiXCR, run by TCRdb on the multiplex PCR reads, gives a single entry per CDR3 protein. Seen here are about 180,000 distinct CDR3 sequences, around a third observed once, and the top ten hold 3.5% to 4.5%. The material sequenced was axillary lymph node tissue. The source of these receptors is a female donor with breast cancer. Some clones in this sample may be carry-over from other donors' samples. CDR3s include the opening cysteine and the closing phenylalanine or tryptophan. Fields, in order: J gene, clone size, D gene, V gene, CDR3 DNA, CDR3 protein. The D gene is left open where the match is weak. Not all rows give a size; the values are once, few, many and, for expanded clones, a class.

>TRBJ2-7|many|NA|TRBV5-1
TGCGCCAGCAGCCGCGCCAGGGGTAGGGAGCAGTACTTC
CASSRARGREQYF
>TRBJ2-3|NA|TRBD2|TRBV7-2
TGTGCCAGCAGCGGAGGGACTAGCGGCCCAGATACGCAGTATTTT
CASSGGTSGPDTQYF
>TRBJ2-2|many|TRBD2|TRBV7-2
TGTGCCAGCAGCCAAAGCGGGGGGAACACCGGGGAGCTGTTTTTT
CASSQSGGNTGELFF
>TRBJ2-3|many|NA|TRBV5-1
TGCGCCAGCAGCTTGGGATGGGGGCGGGGAAGAGGCTCAGATACGCAGTATTTT
CASSLGWGRGRGSDTQYF
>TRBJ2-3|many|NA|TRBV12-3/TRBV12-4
TGTGCCAGCAGTTTTAGCGGTGGCACAGATACGCAGTATTTT
CASSFSGGTDTQYF
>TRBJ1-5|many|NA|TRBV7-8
TGTGCCAGCAGCTTAGGAGGGGCGCGGGGAGCCAATCAGCCCCAGCATTTT
CASSLGGARGANQPQHF
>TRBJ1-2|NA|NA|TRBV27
TGTGCCAGCAGTTTAGCCGTCACAGATCAGGATGGCTACACCTTC
CASSLAVTDQDGYTF
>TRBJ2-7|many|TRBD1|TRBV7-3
TGTGCCAGCAGCGTAACAGGGGGCGCGGGACGCGAGCAGTACTTC
CASSVTGGAGREQYF
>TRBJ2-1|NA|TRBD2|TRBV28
TGTGCCAGCAGTTTATTCAGCGGGATACATCAGTTCTTC
CASSLFSGIHQFF
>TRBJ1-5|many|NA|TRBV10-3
TGTGCCATCAGTGAGGCCGGAAGCAATCAGCCCCAGCATTTT
CAISEAGSNQPQHF
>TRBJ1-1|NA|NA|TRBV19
TGTGCCAGTAGTAAGGGGGGACGAAGGGCCACTGAAGCTTTCTTT
CASSKGGRRATEAFF
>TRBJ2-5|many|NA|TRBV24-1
TGTGCCACCAGTGATATACGGTCTCCCCAAGAGACCCAGTACTTC
CATSDIRSPQETQYF
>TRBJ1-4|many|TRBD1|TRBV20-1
TGCAGTGCTAGAGGGGACAGGGCGGAAAAACTGTTTTTT
CSARGDRAEKLFF
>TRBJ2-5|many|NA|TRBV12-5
TGTGCTAGTGGTCCCCCGAGCGGGGAGACCCAGTACTTC
CASGPPSGETQYF
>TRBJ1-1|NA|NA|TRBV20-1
TGCAGTGCTAGAGATCGTTACAGGGTGACCACTGAAGCTTTCTTT
CSARDRYRVTTEAFF
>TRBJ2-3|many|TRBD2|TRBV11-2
TGTGCCAGCAGCGACGGGGGGAGCACAGATACGCAGTATTTT
CASSDGGSTDTQYF
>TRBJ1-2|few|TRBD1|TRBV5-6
TGTGCCAGCAGCCAAGGAAGGGACAGGATTAACTATGGCTACACCTTC
CASSQGRDRINYGYTF
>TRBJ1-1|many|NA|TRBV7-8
TGTGCCAGCAGCCAACAAGCTACAGGGCAAGCTTTCTTT
CASSQQATGQAFF
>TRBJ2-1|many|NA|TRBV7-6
TGTGCCAGCAGCCCCGACTTCGTCGCAGGGGACTCCTACAATGAGCAGTTCTTC
CASSPDFVAGDSYNEQFF
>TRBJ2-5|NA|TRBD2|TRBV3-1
TGCGCCAGCAGCCAAGGTGTAGCGGGAGGCTTCCAAGAGACCCAGTACTTC
CASSQGVAGGFQETQYF
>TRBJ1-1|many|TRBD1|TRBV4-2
TGTGCCAGCAGCCCAACTGGACAGGGGGCGTTGAACACTGAAGCTTTCTTT
CASSPTGQGALNTEAFF
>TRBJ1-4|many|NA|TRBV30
TGTGCCTGGAGTGGAACAGGCTATTCAACTAATGAAAAACTGTTTTTT
CAWSGTGYSTNEKLFF